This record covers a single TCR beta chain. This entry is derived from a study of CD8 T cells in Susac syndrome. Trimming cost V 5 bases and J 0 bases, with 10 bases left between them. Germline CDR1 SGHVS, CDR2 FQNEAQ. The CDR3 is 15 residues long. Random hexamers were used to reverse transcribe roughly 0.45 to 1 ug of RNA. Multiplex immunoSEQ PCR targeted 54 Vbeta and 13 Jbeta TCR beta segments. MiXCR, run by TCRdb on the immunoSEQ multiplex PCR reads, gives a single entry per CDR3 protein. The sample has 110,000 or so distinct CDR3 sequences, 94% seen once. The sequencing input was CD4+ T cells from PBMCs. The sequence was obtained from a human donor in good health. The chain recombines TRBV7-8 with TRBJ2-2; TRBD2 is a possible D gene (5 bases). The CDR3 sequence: CASSRTAPNTGELFF. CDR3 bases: TGTGCCAGCAGCCGGACTGCCCCGAACACCGGGGAGCTGTTTTTT.